This T cell receptor beta chain was recorded in a study of vaccination and CD4 T cells after COVID-19 (dated by TCRdb to between 2021 and 2024). Background on the whole study: SARS-CoV-2 positivity had been established in the convalescent patients by nasal swab PCR, and mild disease was recorded in several of these patients and severe disease in one. Six males and four females were included in the convalescent cohort, with two Hispanic individuals, seven Caucasians, two Asians and one multiracial person represented. Two doses of either the Pfizer-BioNTech BNT162b2 vaccine (n=8) or the Moderna mRNA-1273 vaccine (n=2) were administered to participants. Post-COVID blood samples from convalescent patients were collected a median of 101 days after diagnosis, with a range of roughly 35 to 161 days. The time from the second vaccine dose to post-vaccine blood sampling had a median of around 72 days and ranged from roughly 12 to 250 days. Culture stimuli were overlapping spike peptide pools from SARS-CoV-2 and from the common cold coronaviruses HCoV-NL63, HCoV-OC43 and HCoV-229E. As controls, cultures received a CEFX viral epitope pool (the positive control), an HIV-1 Nef peptide pool (the negative control), or no peptide at all. In over 8 COVID-19 convalescent patients and 4 infection-naive healthy vaccine recipients, the spike-specific CD4+ TCR repertoire before mRNA vaccination was compared with the repertoire after mRNA vaccination.

Receptor amplification or capture employed PCR. TCR sequencing of DNA from cultured CD4+ T cells used the Oncomine TCR Beta short-read assay at the Johns Hopkins FTIC core. The QIAamp micro DNA kit was used to extract genomic DNA from the cultured CD4+ T cells. The Oncomine TCR Beta libraries from cultured CD4+ T cells were pooled using unique dual indexes and then sequenced on an Illumina iSeq 100. In the source study's methods: Non-productive sequences were filtered out, and CDR3s that did not start with C, did not end with F or W, or were shorter than 7 amino acids were discarded. Antigen-specific clonotypes were identified with the MANAFEST web application by comparing peptide-stimulated wells with reference and other culture wells. For a clone to be called positive, the clone needed an FDR below 0.05, an odds ratio above 5, and a productive frequency above 0.1% in at least two of three replicate wells. Cross-reactive clonotypes were defined as significantly expanded in both SARS-CoV-2 spike wells and at least one common cold coronavirus spike condition. Levenshtein distances (stringdist) and unrooted phylogenetic trees (ape) in R version 3.6.1 were used to assess CDR3 homology. The public reads were reprocessed in TCRdb via fastp at Q25 and MiXCR, keeping in-frame beta chains. All rows with the same CDR3 protein become a single entry with the most common DNA and genes. Clone size and V and J calls follow TCRdb, not the original study. This sample lists around 3,900 distinct CDR3 sequences; 40% to 45% were detected once. Jointly, the top ten make up roughly three fifths of the sample.

The treatment or condition tag for this specimen amounts to: roughly 11-day PBMC culture with coronavirus spike peptide pools or control peptides (ViraFEST assay). The study used the ViraFEST assay, which expanded antigen-specific T cells with peptide pools and then identified expanded clonotypes by TCR sequencing. The convalescent patients' positive SARS-CoV-2 PCR tests were from March to December 2020, which was before the Alpha, Beta and Delta variants emerged in the United States. PBMCs were cultured at two million per well in IMDM supplemented with approximately 5% human AB serum and 8.5 to 10 IU/ml IL-2, with about 10 ug/ml peptide pools added. Half of the culture medium was replaced with fresh IL-2-containing medium on days 3 and 7. CD4+ T cells were isolated after roughly 9 days of culture through negative selection using the EasySep CD4+ T cell isolation kit. Ficoll-Paque Plus gradient centrifugation was used to isolate PBMCs from whole blood, and the isolated PBMCs were then either used fresh or cryopreserved at -140C. Triplicate wells were generally used for each culture condition.

Notes on this clonotype: Its binding antigen is unknown. It has no much larger one-base neighbor in the sample; base qualities were not kept.

Including the terminal cysteine and phenylalanine, the CDR3 comprises 19 residues. Here the CDR3 DNA is all that survives: 57 bases in frame from base 1. V ends up 4 bases short and J 3 bases short, with an unmatched junction base count of 14. CDR1 and CDR2, looked up from the germline V gene, are KGHDR and SFDVKD. Results the study describes overall, beyond this receptor: Nearly all vaccine-specific clones in convalescent patients (304 of 307) were mono-reactive for SARS-CoV-2 spike rather than cross-reactive with common cold coronaviruses. An increase in the median number of SARS-CoV-2-reactive clonotypes from approximately 20 after infection to 35 to 40 after vaccination was observed, but the change was not found to be significant. Relatively few convalescent patients were included in the study, and early timepoints after natural infection were not analyzed. In convalescent patients, a median roughly 83% of post-vaccine SARS-CoV-2-reactive clones were detected only after vaccination, and vaccine-specific priming was suggested by this finding.

The sequence was collected from a human donor who had recovered from COVID-19. The sequence links TRBV24-1 to TRBJ2-5, and 12 junction bases match TRBD2. Sequencing was performed on CD4+ T cells from blood, cultured in vitro. Here the CDR3 is given as CATSDRLAGEPREKETQYF. The bases read TGTGCCACCAGTGACAGACTAGCGGGAGAACCTCGGGAAAAAGAGACCCAGTACTTC.